This entry describes one T cell receptor beta chain. The antigen is undetermined. This record comes from a study of cytomegalovirus exposure and HLA in healthy donors. Study-wide results and limits: Information on immune exposure was restricted to one variable (CMV serostatus).

The germline V gene has CDR1 GTSNPN and CDR2 SVGIG (reference sequence). V lost 2 bases and J 3 bases, leaving 7 bases between the germline ends. The CDR3 contains 12 residues. Each donor was healthy, and each was a bone marrow donor. The PCR made use of 60 Vbeta and 13 Jbeta primers. TCRdb's copy holds only in-frame clones and misses some; the assay was immunoSEQ multiplex PCR. The ten top clones account for 0.96%, within a sample of about 140,000 clones. The V gene is TRBV30, the J gene TRBJ1-2; no clear D gene. Specimen: PBMCs. The source of this sequence is a male donor in good health and CMV-seronegative. CDR3 sequence (DNA): TGTGCCTGGAGTCCCCTCGACTATGGCTACACCTTC. This sequence encodes CAWSPLDYGYTF.